The clone carrying this T cell receptor (beta chain) has more than one count but fewer than ten. Antigen specificity is unknown. These data are taken from a study of glioma-infiltrating T cells. Study-wide background: Sequencing aimed for about 4.5- to 10-fold coverage of about a million peripheral T cells.

V shed 6 bases and J shed 7 bases, with 16 bases lying between them. The germline V gene encodes CDR1 MGHDK and CDR2 SYGVNS. The CDR3 covers 14 residues. Study-level points and caveats: Tissue and blood shared very few CDR3 sequences. Gliomas, especially low-grade, showed above-expected tissue-blood divergence; non-neoplastic patients showed below.

TCR alpha and beta CDR3 regions were amplified from RNA using iRepertoire nested multiplex PCR. One entry per CDR3 protein results from TCRdb running MiXCR on the multiplex PCR reads. The sample gives 300,000 to 400,000 distinct CDR3 sequences, about 40% of which show up once; about 12% is in the top ten. The chain is built from TRBV25-1 and TRBJ1-5, with D possibly being TRBD1 (6 bases). This clonotype was obtained from a human donor with low-grade glioma or glioblastoma, undergoing nonglioma brain surgery, or in good health (not recorded which). The source material was glioma tissue, nonneoplastic brain tissue, or PBMCs (not recorded which). Here the CDR3 DNA reads TGTGCCAGCAGCAATACAGGGACGAAGCAGCCCCAGCATTTT. Encoded protein: CASSNTGTKQPQHF. The whole variable domain, filled in from reference TRBV25-1 and TRBJ1-5, reads EADIYQTPRYLVIGTGKKITLECSQTMGHDKMYWYQQDPGMELHLIHYSYGVNSTEKGDLSSESTVSRIRTEHFPLTLESARPSHTSQYLCASSNTGTKQPQHFGDGTRLSIL.